This T cell receptor beta chain was recorded in a study of molecular identifiers for immune sequencing clone quantification. For naive CD8 T cells, sorting used the CD8+CD4-CCR7+CD45RA+ phenotype. Study-wide points: Spiked TCR RNA from one Jurkat cell reportedly showed up when mixed among more than 900,000 naive cells. Clones that had above 20 RNA copies took up over 99% of effector molecules but under 1% in naive cells.

Points on this clonotype: Its antigen is unknown.

The V gene's germline CDR1 is MNHEY and CDR2 SVGAGI. J gave up 3 bases and V 5 bases, and 9 bases lay outside the gene matches. The CDR3 is 17 amino acids. TCRdb re-called the PCR reads with MiXCR, one entry per CDR3 protein. The sample lists hundreds of thousands of distinct CDR3 sequences; about 25% were seen once. The clonotype comes from a human donor in good health. Some libraries in this study had Jurkat cell RNA spiked in. The sample was naive CD8+ T cells from blood, with Jurkat cell RNA spiked in. Subset here: FACS-sorted CD8+CD4-CCR7+CD45RA+ naive T cells. This chain joins TRBV6-5 and TRBJ1-5, with TRBD1 matching over 11 bases. The CDR3 DNA reads TGTGCCAGCAGTGCCCTCGGGACAGGGGGGGACAATCAGCCCCAGCATTTT. Translating it yields CASSALGTGGDNQPQHF.